The clone carrying this T cell receptor beta chain has a single count. The source of the sample is a study of neurological immune-mediated disorders. This CDR3 comprises 15 residues. Trimming took off 3 bases at V and 7 bases at J, with 21 bases between the two ends. The germline gives CDR1 DFQATT, CDR2 SNEGSKA (reference sequence). The cDNA was synthesized by 5'RACE incorporating 10-nucleotide random UMIs. The output of every sequencing run, over 200 million TCR-beta sequences, came from 15-18 subjects. TCRdb ran MiXCR on the 5' RACE reads and lists one entry per CDR3 protein. The sample carries about 55,000 distinct CDR3 sequences, roughly 3.8% recorded once.

The receptor was derived from a man aged 55-75 years with multiple sclerosis. Sequencing was performed on PBMCs. The chain uses TRBV20-1 and TRBJ1-1; tentative D call: TRBD1 (6 bases). CDR3 residues: CSASQSGATGSEAFF. The CDR3 nucleotides read TGCAGTGCTAGCCAGTCAGGGGCCACCGGAAGTGAAGCTTTCTTT.